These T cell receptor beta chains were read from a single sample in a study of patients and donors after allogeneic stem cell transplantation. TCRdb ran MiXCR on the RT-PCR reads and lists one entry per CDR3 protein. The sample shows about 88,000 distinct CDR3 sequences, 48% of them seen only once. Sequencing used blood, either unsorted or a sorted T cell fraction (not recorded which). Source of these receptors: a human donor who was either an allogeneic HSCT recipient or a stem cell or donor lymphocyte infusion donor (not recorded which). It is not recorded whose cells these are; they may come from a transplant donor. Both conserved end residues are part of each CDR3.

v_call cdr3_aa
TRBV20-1 CSATTRRRGNTDTQYF
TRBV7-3 CASSLTGTPPYGYTF
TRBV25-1 CASSADRATEAFF
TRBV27 CASSLSGSGPRGSTEAFF
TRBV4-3 CASSQSGSYEQYF
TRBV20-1 CSARDLVKNTEAFF
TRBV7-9 CASSLMATKQYF
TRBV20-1 CSARTGENNEQFF
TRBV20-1 CSASDRFMNTEAFF
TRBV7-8 CASSLGTVMNTEAFF
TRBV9 CASSVAGGNYGYTF
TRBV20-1 CSATGTGWTNEKLFF
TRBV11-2 CASSSRERLFSGNTIYF
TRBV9 CASSVDTFLGGRTNEKLFF
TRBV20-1 CSALSGSPDTGELFF
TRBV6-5 CASSYSPAAYGYTF
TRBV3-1 CASSQGLWGYTF
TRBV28 CATWDHISYEQYF
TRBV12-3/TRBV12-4 CASSLDEQFF
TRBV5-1 CASSVDRGPVGYTF
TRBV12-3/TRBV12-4 CASSPGTAEAFF
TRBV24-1 CATSSREGLYEQYF
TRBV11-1 CASSKDSNEQYF
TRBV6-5 CASSYHIPGQGAYGYTF
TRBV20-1 CSARTTSNTGELFF
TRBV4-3 CASSQVSSRWREKLFF
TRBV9 CASSPGTGGQPQHF
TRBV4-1 CASSKVGNTEAFF
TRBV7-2 CASSFTGAGDYGYTF
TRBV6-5 CASSDHQVPSYEQYF
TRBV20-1 CSAGKAGIFNSPLHF
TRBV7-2 CASSFTDSGNTIYF
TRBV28 CASSSPPGANVGNTIYF
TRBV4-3 CASSQLERGEQYF
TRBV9 CASSGQIETGGYTF
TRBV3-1 CASSRLASYSYNEQFF
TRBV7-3 CASSFTGGGGYTF
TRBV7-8 CASSQQGLDQPQHF
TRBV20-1 CSARDANGYTF
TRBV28 CASSLKGRQPQHF
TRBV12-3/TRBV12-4 CASSPQGRGQTQYF
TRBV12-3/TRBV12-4 CASSQRQFSEAFF
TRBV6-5 CASSPASYSGQPQHF
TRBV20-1 CSARKPLAPSYEQYF
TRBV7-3 CASSDRDRGLTEAFF
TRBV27 CASSLRGPGKTQYF